Detailed here is one T cell receptor (beta chain). Antigen specificity is unknown. This sample was taken from a study of T-cell memory formation after mild COVID-19. Study results and limitations: Clones contracting over day 15 to 85 were CD4/CD8 balanced, with later expanders leaning CD4+.

In TCRdb, the 5' RACE reads were re-called with MiXCR into one record per CDR3 protein. The data hold around 200,000 distinct CDR3 sequences, with 15% to 20% observed a single time. The CDR3 contains 12 residues. V was clipped by 6 bases and J by 7 bases, with 10 bases between them. Germline V gives CDR1 ENHRY, CDR2 SYGVKD. The chain couples TRBV10-3 to TRBJ1-5, with D perhaps matching TRBD1 (5 bases). The sequence derives from a young man who had mild COVID-19 (a few samples of this study predate the infection). Cell type and time point are not known. The sample consisted of PBMCs or a T cell subset sorted from them (not recorded which). The DNA of the CDR3 is TGTGCCATCAGGGGTGACAGCCAGCCCCAGCATTTT. Translation gives CAIRGDSQPQHF.